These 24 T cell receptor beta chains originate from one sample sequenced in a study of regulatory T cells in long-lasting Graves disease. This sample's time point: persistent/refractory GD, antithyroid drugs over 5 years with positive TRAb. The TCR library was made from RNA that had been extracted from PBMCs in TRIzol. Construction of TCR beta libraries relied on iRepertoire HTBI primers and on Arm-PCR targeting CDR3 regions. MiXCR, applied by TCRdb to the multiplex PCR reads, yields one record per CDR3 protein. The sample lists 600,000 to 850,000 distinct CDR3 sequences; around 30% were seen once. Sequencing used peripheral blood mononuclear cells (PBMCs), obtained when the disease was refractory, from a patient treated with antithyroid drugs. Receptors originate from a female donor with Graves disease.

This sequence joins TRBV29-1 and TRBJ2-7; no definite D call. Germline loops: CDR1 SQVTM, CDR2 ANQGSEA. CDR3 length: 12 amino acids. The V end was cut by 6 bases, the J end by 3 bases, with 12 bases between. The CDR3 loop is CSVLGSNYEQYF. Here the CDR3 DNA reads TGCAGCGTCCTCGGGTCGAACTACGAGCAGTACTTC.

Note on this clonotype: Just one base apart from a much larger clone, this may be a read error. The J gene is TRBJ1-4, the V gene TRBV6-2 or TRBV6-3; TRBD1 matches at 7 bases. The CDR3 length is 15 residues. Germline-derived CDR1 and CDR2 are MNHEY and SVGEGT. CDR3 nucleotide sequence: TGTGCCAGCAGTGAATCGGTAACAGGGGATGAAAAACCGTTTTTT. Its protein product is CASSESVTGDEKPFF.

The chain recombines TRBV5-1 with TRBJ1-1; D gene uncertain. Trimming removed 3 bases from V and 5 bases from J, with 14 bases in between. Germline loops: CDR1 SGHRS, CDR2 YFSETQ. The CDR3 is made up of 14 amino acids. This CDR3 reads CASSSVRSSTEAFF. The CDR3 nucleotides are TGCGCCAGCAGCTCCGTTAGGAGTAGTACTGAAGCTTTCTTT.

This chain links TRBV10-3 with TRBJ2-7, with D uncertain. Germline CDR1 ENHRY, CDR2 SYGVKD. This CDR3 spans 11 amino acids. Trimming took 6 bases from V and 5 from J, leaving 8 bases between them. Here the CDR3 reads CAIRDRDEQYF. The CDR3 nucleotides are TGTGCCATCAGGGACCGGGACGAGCAGTACTTC.

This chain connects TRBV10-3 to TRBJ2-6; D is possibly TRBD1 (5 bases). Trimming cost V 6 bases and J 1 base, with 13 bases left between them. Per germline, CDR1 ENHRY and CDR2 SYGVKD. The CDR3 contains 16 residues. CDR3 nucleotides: TGTGCCATCAGCAACCTAGGGGTTTCTGGGGCCAACGTCCTGACTTTC. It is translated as CAISNLGVSGANVLTF.

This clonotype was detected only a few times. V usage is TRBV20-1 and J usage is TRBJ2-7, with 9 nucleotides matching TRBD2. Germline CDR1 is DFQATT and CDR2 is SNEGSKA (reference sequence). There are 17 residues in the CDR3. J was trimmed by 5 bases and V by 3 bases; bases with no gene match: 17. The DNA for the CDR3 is TGCAGTGCTAGTTCGCCCCTCCGGATAGCGGGAGCCCACGAGCAGTACTTC. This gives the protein CSASSPLRIAGAHEQYF.

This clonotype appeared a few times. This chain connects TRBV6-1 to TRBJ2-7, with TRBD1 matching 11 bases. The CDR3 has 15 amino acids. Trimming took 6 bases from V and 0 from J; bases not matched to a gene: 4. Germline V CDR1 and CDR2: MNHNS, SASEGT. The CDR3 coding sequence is TGTGCCAGCAGGGGGGGGACAGGGGGCTCCTACGAGCAGTACTTC. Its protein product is CASRGGTGGSYEQYF.

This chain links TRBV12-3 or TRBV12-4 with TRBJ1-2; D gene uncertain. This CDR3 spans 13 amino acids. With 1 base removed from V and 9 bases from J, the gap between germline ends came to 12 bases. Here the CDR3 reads CASSLEGLGSYTF. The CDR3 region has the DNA TGTGCCAGCAGTTTAGAGGGCCTCGGAAGCTACACCTTC.

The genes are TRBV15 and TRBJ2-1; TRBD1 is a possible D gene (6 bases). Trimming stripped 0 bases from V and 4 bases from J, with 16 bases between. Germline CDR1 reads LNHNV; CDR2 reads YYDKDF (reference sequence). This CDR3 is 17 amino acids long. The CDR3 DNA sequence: TGTGCCACCAGCAGAGATGTCCGGCAGGGGAAATACAATGAGCAGTTCTTC. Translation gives CATSRDVRQGKYNEQFF.

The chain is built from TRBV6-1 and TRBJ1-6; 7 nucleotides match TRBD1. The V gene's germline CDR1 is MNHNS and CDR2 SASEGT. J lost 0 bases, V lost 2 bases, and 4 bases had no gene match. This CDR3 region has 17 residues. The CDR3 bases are TGTGCCAGCAGTGAACAGACAGGGAGCTCCTATAATTCACCCCTCCACTTT. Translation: CASSEQTGSSYNSPLHF.

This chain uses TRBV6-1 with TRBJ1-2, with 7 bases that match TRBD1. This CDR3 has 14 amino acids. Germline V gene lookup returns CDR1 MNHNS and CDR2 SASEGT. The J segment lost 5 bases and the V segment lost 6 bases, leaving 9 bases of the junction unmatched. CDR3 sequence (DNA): TGTGCCAGCAGACAGGATAACAGGGGTTATGGCTACACCTTC. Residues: CASRQDNRGYGYTF.

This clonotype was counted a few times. CDR3 sequence (DNA): TGTGCCAGCATTCATAGCGGGGTCATGCACGAGCAGTACTTC. Translation: CASIHSGVMHEQYF. The chain has TRBV6-1 and TRBJ2-7; 8 bases map to TRBD2. Trimming took 7 bases from V and 5 from J; bases not matched to a gene: 10. The CDR3 runs to 14 residues. Germline CDR1 MNHNS, CDR2 SASEGT.

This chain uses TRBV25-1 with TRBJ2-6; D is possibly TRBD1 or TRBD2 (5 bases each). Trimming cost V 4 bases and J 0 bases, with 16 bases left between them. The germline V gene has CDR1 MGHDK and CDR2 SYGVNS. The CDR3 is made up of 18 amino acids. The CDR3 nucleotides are TGTGCCAGCAGTGCATGGGACGGAGGAAACTCTGGGGCCAACGTCCTGACTTTC. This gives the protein CASSAWDGGNSGANVLTF.

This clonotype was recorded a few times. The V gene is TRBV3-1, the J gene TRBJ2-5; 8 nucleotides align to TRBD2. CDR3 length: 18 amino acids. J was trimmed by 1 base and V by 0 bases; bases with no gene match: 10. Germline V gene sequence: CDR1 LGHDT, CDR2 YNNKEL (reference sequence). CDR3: CASSQDRVLAGVQETQYF. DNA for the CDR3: TGTGCCAGCAGCCAAGATCGAGTCCTAGCGGGTGTCCAAGAGACCCAGTACTTC.

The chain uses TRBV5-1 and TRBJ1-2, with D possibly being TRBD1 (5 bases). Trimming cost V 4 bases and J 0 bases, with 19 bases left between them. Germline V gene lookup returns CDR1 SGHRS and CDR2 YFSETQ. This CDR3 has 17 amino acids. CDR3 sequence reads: CASSLNLPGSANYGYTF. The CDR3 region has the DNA TGCGCCAGCAGCCTTAACCTTCCAGGGTCAGCTAACTATGGCTACACCTTC. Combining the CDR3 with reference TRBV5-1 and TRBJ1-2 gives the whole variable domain KAGVTQTPRYLIKTRGQQVTLSCSPISGHRSVSWYQQTPGQGLQFLFEYFSETQRNKGNFPGRFSGRQFSNSRSEMNVSTLELGDSALYLCASSLNLPGSANYGYTFGSGTRLTVV.

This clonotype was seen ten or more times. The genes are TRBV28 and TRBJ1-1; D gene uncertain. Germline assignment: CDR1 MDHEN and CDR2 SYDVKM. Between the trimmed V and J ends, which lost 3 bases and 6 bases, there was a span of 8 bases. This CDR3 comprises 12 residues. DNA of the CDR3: TGTGCCAGCAGTTTTAGTTCCCCTGAAGCTTTCTTT. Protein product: CASSFSSPEAFF.

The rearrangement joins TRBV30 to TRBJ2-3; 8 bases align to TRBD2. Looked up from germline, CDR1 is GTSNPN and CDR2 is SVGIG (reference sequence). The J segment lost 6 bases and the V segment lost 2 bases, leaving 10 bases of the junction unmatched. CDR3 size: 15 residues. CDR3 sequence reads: CAWSITSGGGDTQYF. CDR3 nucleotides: TGTGCCTGGAGTATTACTAGCGGAGGAGGGGATACGCAGTATTTT. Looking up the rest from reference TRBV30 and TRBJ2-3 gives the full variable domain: SQTIHQWPATLVQPVGSPLSLECTVEGTSNPNLYWYRQAAGRGLQLLFYSVGIGQISSEVPQNLSASRPQDRQFILSSKKLLLSDSGFYLCAWSITSGGGDTQYFGPGTRLTVL.

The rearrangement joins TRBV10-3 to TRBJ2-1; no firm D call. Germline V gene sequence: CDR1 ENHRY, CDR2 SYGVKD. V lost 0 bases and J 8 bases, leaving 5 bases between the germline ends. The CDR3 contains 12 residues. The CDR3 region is CAISESPHEQFF. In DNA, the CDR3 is TGTGCCATCAGTGAGTCTCCCCATGAGCAGTTCTTC.

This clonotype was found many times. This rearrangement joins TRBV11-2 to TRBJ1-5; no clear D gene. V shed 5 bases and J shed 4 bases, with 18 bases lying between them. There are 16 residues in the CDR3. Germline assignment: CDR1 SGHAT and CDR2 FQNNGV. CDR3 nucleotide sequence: TGTGCCAGCAGCCGCGAAGACCCCCAGACAAATCAGCCCCAGCATTTT. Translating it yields CASSREDPQTNQPQHF. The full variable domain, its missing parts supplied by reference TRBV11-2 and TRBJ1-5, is EAGVAQSPRYKIIEKRQSVAFWCNPISGHATLYWYQQILGQGPKLLIQFQNNGVVDDSQLPKDRFSAERLKGVDSTLKIQPAKLEDSAVYLCASSREDPQTNQPQHFGDGTRLSIL.

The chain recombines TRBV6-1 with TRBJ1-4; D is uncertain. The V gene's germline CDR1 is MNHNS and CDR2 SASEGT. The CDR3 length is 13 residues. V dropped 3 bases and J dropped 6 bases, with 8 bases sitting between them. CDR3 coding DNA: TGTGCCAGCAGTGACACAATTTATGAAAAACTGTTTTTT. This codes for CASSDTIYEKLFF.

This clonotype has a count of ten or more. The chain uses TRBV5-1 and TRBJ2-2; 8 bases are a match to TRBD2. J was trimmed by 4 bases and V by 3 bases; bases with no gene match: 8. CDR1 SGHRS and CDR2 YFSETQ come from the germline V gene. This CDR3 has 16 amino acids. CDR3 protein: CASSSGREVGTGELFF. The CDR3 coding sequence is TGCGCCAGCAGCTCTGGGCGGGAGGTCGGCACCGGGGAGCTGTTTTTT.

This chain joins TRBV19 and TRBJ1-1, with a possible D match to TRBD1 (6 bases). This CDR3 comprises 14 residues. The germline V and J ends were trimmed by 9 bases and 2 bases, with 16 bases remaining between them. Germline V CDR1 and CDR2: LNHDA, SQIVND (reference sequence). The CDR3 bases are TGTGCCAGCGATCCCCAGGACAGTAACACTGAAGCTTTCTTT. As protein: CASDPQDSNTEAFF.

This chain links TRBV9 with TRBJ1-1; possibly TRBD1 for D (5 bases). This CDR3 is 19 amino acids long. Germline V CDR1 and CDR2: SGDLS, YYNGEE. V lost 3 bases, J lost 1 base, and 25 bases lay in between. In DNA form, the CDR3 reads TGTGCCAGCAGCGCTGGGGGATTGGCCCAAGGCCACCCGAACACTGAAGCTTTCTTT. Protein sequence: CASSAGGLAQGHPNTEAFF.

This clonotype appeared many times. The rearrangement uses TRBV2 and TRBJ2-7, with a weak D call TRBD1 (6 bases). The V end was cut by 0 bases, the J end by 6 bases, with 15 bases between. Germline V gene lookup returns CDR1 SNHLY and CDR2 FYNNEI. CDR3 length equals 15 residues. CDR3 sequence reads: CASSEAGGLPGEQYF. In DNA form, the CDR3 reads TGTGCCAGCAGTGAAGCAGGGGGTCTCCCGGGCGAGCAGTACTTC.